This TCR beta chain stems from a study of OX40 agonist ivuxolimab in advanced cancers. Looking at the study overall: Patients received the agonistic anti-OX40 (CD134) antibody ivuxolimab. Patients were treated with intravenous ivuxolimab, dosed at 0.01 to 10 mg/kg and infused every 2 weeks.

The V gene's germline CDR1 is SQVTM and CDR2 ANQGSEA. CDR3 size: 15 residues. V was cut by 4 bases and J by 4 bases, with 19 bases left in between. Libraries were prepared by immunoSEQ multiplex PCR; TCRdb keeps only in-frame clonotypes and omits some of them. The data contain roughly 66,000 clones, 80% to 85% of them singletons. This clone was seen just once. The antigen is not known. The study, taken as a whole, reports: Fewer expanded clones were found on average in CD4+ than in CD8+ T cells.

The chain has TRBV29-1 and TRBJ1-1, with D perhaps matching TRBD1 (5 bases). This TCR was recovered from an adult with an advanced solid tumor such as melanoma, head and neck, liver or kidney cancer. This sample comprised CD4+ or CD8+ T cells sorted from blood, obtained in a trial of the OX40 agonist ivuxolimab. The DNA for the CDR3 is TGCAGCGTTGTCCCGGGACCGGGTTTGGGCACTGAAGCTTTCTTT. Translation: CSVVPGPGLGTEAFF.